The rows below give T cell receptor beta chains drawn from one sample of a study of blood T cells in healthy people across ages. TCRdb passed the 5' RACE reads through MiXCR, listing each CDR3 protein once. The top ten hold around an eighth of the sample, which has 850,000 to 1,000,000 distinct CDR3 sequences, approximately 49% seen once. Sequencing input: blood. The receptors derive from a man in his thirties or forties in good health. Both conserved end residues are part of each CDR3. D genes are given only for firm matches. Only part of the rows carry a size: once, few, many, or a class if the clone is expanded.

clone size,J gene,V gene,CDR3 length,D gene,CDR3 DNA,CDR3 protein
NA,TRBJ2-1,TRBV15,17,TRBD2,TGTGCCACCAGCAAAGCTACGAGCGGGGGCCTTTACAATGAGCAGTTCTTC,CATSKATSGGLYNEQFF
NA,TRBJ1-1,TRBV7-2,13,NA,TGTGCCAGCAGCTTGGGGCAGAACGCTGAAGCTTTCTTT,CASSLGQNAEAFF
NA,TRBJ2-5,TRBV29-1,11,NA,TGCAGCGTTGGGCTCGCGGAGACCCAGTACTTC,CSVGLAETQYF
NA,TRBJ2-1,TRBV4-1,12,NA,TGCGCCAGCAGCCAAGGGCTACCTGAGCAGTTCTTC,CASSQGLPEQFF
NA,TRBJ2-7,TRBV7-9,14,NA,TGTGCCAGCAGCCTCCAGTTCGGGAGCTACGAGCAGTACTTC,CASSLQFGSYEQYF
NA,TRBJ2-3,TRBV7-9,16,NA,TGTGCCAGCAGCTTTTTTATGGCCGCTAGCACAGATACGCAGTATTTT,CASSFFMAASTDTQYF
NA,TRBJ1-1,TRBV3-1,12,TRBD1,TGTGCCAGCAGCTTCACAGGGGTTGATGCTTTCTTT,CASSFTGVDAFF
NA,TRBJ2-1,TRBV12-5,15,TRBD2,TGTGCTAGTGGCCATGTCGGGGGCGGGAGGATTGTGCAGTTCTTC,CASGHVGGGRIVQFF
few,TRBJ2-7,TRBV10-3,13,NA,TGTGCCATCAGCTCAGGGGAGGGATACGAGCAGTACTTC,CAISSGEGYEQYF
NA,TRBJ1-2,TRBV30,13,TRBD1,TGTGCCTGGAGTAGACAGGGGGACTATGGCTACACCTTC,CAWSRQGDYGYTF
NA,TRBJ1-1,TRBV29-1,13,TRBD1,TGCAGCGTTGGGGACAGGGGGCATACTGAAGCTTTCTTT,CSVGDRGHTEAFF
NA,TRBJ2-6,TRBV14,17,NA,TGTGCCAGCAGCCAGATTGACAGAAGCTCTGGGGCCAACGTCCTGACTTTC,CASSQIDRSSGANVLTF
NA,TRBJ1-2,TRBV11-3,15,TRBD1,TGTGCCGGCAGCACTCCGGACAGGGGGCTCTATGGCTACACCTTC,CAGSTPDRGLYGYTF
NA,TRBJ1-6,TRBV10-3,14,NA,TGTGCCATCAATAGTGGCTCCTATAATTCACCCCTCCACTTT,CAINSGSYNSPLHF
NA,TRBJ2-3,TRBV7-2,13,NA,TGTGCCAGCAGCCCCGGCCCAACGTCCACGCAGTATTTT,CASSPGPTSTQYF
NA,TRBJ2-3,TRBV7-6,16,NA,TGTGCCAGCAGCTTAGAATCTCTCCCTAGCACAGATACGCCGTATTTT,CASSLESLPSTDTPYF
NA,TRBJ1-4,TRBV6-1,14,NA,TGTGCCAGCACCCCGGGGGCCCTCGGTGAAAAACTGTTTTTT,CASTPGALGEKLFF
NA,TRBJ1-5,TRBV4-1,18,TRBD1,TGCGCCAGCAGCCATCCCCGGACAGGGGTTTTAAGGAATCAGCCCCAGCATTTT,CASSHPRTGVLRNQPQHF
NA,TRBJ2-3,TRBV29-1,15,NA,TGCAGCGTCGACGACTGGGCCGTTAGCACAGATACGCAGTATTTT,CSVDDWAVSTDTQYF
many,TRBJ2-7,TRBV7-3,15,NA,TGTGCCAGCAGCCCGAAGCCGACAGCTGCCTACGAGCAGTACTTC,CASSPKPTAAYEQYF
NA,TRBJ1-6,TRBV20-1,15,TRBD1,TGCAGTGCTTATGGACAGGGGGCTTCAAAATCACCCCTCCACTTT,CSAYGQGASKSPLHF
NA,TRBJ2-6,TRBV10-2,18,NA,TGCGCCAGCACCGTACAGGGAAACGTTGCCTCTGGGGCCAACGTCCTGACTTTC,CASTVQGNVASGANVLTF
few,TRBJ1-4,TRBV2,15,NA,TGTGCCAGCAGTCTTCTCACAGGACGGGGTGAAAAACTGTTTTTT,CASSLLTGRGEKLFF
NA,TRBJ1-2,TRBV7-9,8,NA,TGTGCCTTCGATGGCTACACCTTC,CAFDGYTF
NA,TRBJ1-2,TRBV29-1,16,TRBD1,TGCAGCGTTGTCGGACAGGCTGGACCGGAGGGCTATGGCTACACCTTC,CSVVGQAGPEGYGYTF
NA,TRBJ2-3,TRBV14,16,NA,TGTGCCAGCAGCCAAGAAGCCGACAGGAGCACAGATACGCAGTATTTT,CASSQEADRSTDTQYF
NA,TRBJ1-2,TRBV4-1,16,NA,TGCGCCAGCAGCCAAGAGGCGGGGGGCCTCGACTATGGCTACACCTTC,CASSQEAGGLDYGYTF
many,TRBJ2-1,TRBV6-2/TRBV6-3,15,NA,TGTGCCAGCAGTTATGTTATAGATTCCTACAATGAGCAGTTCTTC,CASSYVIDSYNEQFF
few,TRBJ2-1,TRBV5-4,17,NA,TGTGCCAGCAGCTGGGTGGTAGATCGGGGGGCCCTAGATGAGCAGTTCTTC,CASSWVVDRGALDEQFF
NA,TRBJ1-3,TRBV11-2,13,NA,TGTGCCAGCAGCTACGACGGAGGAAACACCATATATTTT,CASSYDGGNTIYF
NA,TRBJ2-3,TRBV11-3,15,TRBD1,TGTGCCAGCAGCCGCCGGGACAGCGGCACAGATACGCAGTATTTT,CASSRRDSGTDTQYF
once,TRBJ1-2,TRBV7-9,15,NA,TGTGCCAGCAGCTTAAGTGGGGGCGCCTTCTATGGCTACACCTTC,CASSLSGGAFYGYTF
few,TRBJ2-3,TRBV9,16,NA,TGTGCCAGCAGCGTAACCCCCAGCGCCTTCGGGCATACGCAGTATTTT,CASSVTPSAFGHTQYF
NA,TRBJ2-6,TRBV5-1,18,NA,TGCGCCAGCAGCTTGGACCCGGGACTGTTCTCTGGGGCCAACGTCCTGACTTTC,CASSLDPGLFSGANVLTF
NA,TRBJ2-7,TRBV5-4,16,NA,TGTGCCAGCAGCTTGGCTGGGGTGAGCTCCTACAATGAGCAGTACTTC,CASSLAGVSSYNEQYF
NA,TRBJ1-2,TRBV10-3,13,NA,TGTGCCATCAGCAGGATCGGGGATCTGAGCTACACCTTC,CAISRIGDLSYTF
few,TRBJ2-3,TRBV12-3/TRBV12-4,15,NA,TGTGCCAGCAGTTTAGCGGGGGTCGCGGGAGATACGCAGTATTTT,CASSLAGVAGDTQYF
few,TRBJ2-4,TRBV27,15,TRBD1,TGTGCCAGCAGTCCTTTCGGGACAGGGGGAGAGGAGCAGTACTTC,CASSPFGTGGEEQYF
NA,TRBJ2-5,TRBV4-1,15,NA,TGCGCCAGCAGCCAAGGGGGAGTGCTCCAAGAGACCCAGTACTTC,CASSQGGVLQETQYF
NA,TRBJ2-3,TRBV7-2,15,NA,TGTGCCAGCAGCTTACGGCAAAGAGAGGCAGATACGCAGTATTTT,CASSLRQREADTQYF
NA,TRBJ1-4,TRBV25-1,15,NA,TGTGCCAGCAGTGGAGGTGGCGCAACTAATGAAAAACTGTTTTTT,CASSGGGATNEKLFF
few,TRBJ1-2,TRBV12-3/TRBV12-4,13,NA,TGTGCCAGCAGGACGACAGAGAACTATGGCTACACCTTC,CASRTTENYGYTF
NA,TRBJ2-7,TRBV12-3/TRBV12-4,13,NA,TGTGCCAGCAGTCGCCCCGGGGGAGCCGAGCAGTACTTC,CASSRPGGAEQYF
NA,TRBJ2-2,TRBV7-2,14,NA,TGTGCCAGCAGCAGTAGGAGGGACACCGGGGAGCTGTTTTTT,CASSSRRDTGELFF
NA,TRBJ2-5,TRBV28,15,TRBD1,TGTGCCAGCAGTTCTCCCGGGACAGGGGTCGAGACCCAGTACTTC,CASSSPGTGVETQYF
NA,TRBJ2-3,TRBV9,19,NA,TGTGCCAGCAGCGCATCCCGGCGCGCGGACGCGGTCTCCACAGATACGCAGTATTTT,CASSASRRADAVSTDTQYF
NA,TRBJ1-2,TRBV20-1,15,NA,TGCAGTGCTAGGATAAGGGAAAGTGCTAACTATGGCTACACCTTC,CSARIRESANYGYTF
NA,TRBJ2-1,TRBV27,15,NA,TGTGCCAGCAGTTTTAACCGGGAATTAGTCCGTGAGCAGTTCTTC,CASSFNRELVREQFF
NA,TRBJ2-5,TRBV6-2/TRBV6-3,13,TRBD1,TGTGCCAGCAGTTACATGACAGGGGATAGCCAGTACTTC,CASSYMTGDSQYF
NA,TRBJ2-1,TRBV7-2,13,NA,TGTGCCAGCAGACTTAGCTTGTTGAATGAGCAGTTCTTC,CASRLSLLNEQFF